A selection of T cell receptor beta chains follows, all from one sample in a study of T cells in Graves' hyperthyroidism and ophthalmopathy. Each CDR3 protein is one row after TCRdb ran MiXCR on the multiplex PCR reads. The sample has some 400,000 distinct CDR3 sequences, 13% seen once. Sequencing was carried out using blood. These receptors were obtained from a man aged 25 to 40 with Graves' hyperthyroidism that later progressed to Graves' ophthalmopathy. The CDR3 runs from the conserved cysteine through the conserved F or W. Each record gives: J gene, V gene, D gene, CDR3 length, clone size, CDR3 protein, CDR3 DNA. A D gene is named only where the DNA matches it firmly. Part of the rows lack a size; the others show once, few, many or a class for expanded clones.

>TRBJ2-3|TRBV6-1|.|13|.
CASSITSTDTQYF
TGTGCCAGCAGTATAACTAGCACAGATACGCAGTATTTT
>TRBJ1-2|TRBV15|.|15|.
CATSRETAANYGYTF
TGTGCCACCAGCAGAGAGACAGCCGCTAACTATGGCTACACCTTC
>TRBJ2-1|TRBV6-1|.|18|many
CASSANPSGTQSYNEQFF
TGTGCCAGCAGTGCCAATCCCTCCGGGACCCAGTCCTACAATGAGCAGTTCTTC
>TRBJ1-2|TRBV24-1|.|13|.
CATSESSGSGYTF
TGTGCCACCAGTGAATCTTCAGGGTCGGGCTACACCTTC
>TRBJ2-1|TRBV19|TRBD1|13|few
CASNSDRDNEQFF
TGTGCCAGTAACTCGGACAGGGACAATGAGCAGTTCTTC
>TRBJ2-7|TRBV30|.|13|few
CAWSSPSRYEQYF
TGTGCCTGGAGTAGCCCCTCTAGGTACGAGCAGTACTTC
>TRBJ2-1|TRBV7-9|.|13|many
CASSLVQHNEQFF
TGTGCCAGCAGCTTAGTACAGCACAATGAGCAGTTCTTC
>TRBJ2-7|TRBV5-1|TRBD1|14|once
CASSRDSNFFEQYF
TGCGCCAGCAGCCGGGACAGCAATTTTTTCGAGCAGTACTTC
>TRBJ1-6|TRBV27|.|15|many
CASNQGPHLNSPLHF
TGTGCCAGCAATCAGGGACCCCACCTTAATTCACCCCTCCACTTT
>TRBJ2-1|TRBV5-1|TRBD2|16|few
CASSLLADSSYNEQFF
TGCGCCAGCAGCCTACTAGCGGACAGCTCCTACAATGAGCAGTTCTTC
>TRBJ2-3|TRBV27|.|14|few
CASSFDYSTDTQYF
TGTGCCAGCAGTTTTGACTACTCCACAGATACGCAGTATTTT
>TRBJ2-4|TRBV20-1|.|18|few
CSAGGKSGTILAKNIQYF
TGCAGTGCTGGGGGTAAATCCGGGACGATCCTAGCCAAAAACATTCAGTACTTC
>TRBJ2-7|TRBV7-9|.|17|.
CARSQGGGLFSSYEQYF
TGCGCCAGAAGCCAGGGAGGGGGACTTTTTAGCTCCTACGAGCAGTACTTC
>TRBJ1-1|TRBV11-2|.|15|many
CASSLRGEMNTEAFF
TGTGCCAGCAGCTTACGGGGCGAAATGAACACTGAAGCTTTCTTT
>TRBJ1-1|TRBV10-1|.|12|.
CASSEGRIEAFF
TGCGCCAGCAGTGAGGGAAGGATAGAAGCTTTCTTT
>TRBJ2-1|TRBV12-3/TRBV12-4|TRBD1|16|many
CASSPRQGGAYNEQFF
TGTGCCAGCAGCCCCCGACAGGGGGGAGCCTACAATGAGCAGTTCTTC